The entry below gives a single T cell receptor (beta chain) sequence along with its context. Its antigen is currently not known. No much larger clone exists at a distance of one base, and base qualities are not known. These data originate in a study of cytomegalovirus exposure and HLA in healthy donors (dated by TCRdb to 2017 to 2019). Regarding the complete study: According to a later analysis, the approximately 130 validation repertoires were produced on the same platform as the 680 or so repertoires of the first cohort. The study combined high-throughput TCR immunosequencing, statistical association of individual TCRs with disease status, and machine learning to predict cytomegalovirus infection status. In addition to the first cohort of hundreds of subjects, a separate validation cohort of approximately 120 different subjects was used. The study was designed to test whether signatures of past pathogen exposure could be identified by cataloging public T cell receptors.

Via the germline V gene, CDR1 is SGHDT and CDR2 YYEEEE. The CDR3 spans 13 residues, from the cysteine through the phenylalanine. Only the CDR3 DNA stays, 39 bases, in frame from base 1. The V and J ends are trimmed by 5 bases and 4 bases, leaving 10 bases between them. Study-wide findings and limitations: The authors suggested that the approach could potentially be extended to other disease states and immunological phenotypes. A later analysis found that TCRs clustered in the first cohort also tended to co-occur in the approximately 120 validation repertoires, with 94% of cluster scores above 0. In vitro tests confirmed that a few of the cytomegalovirus-associated TCR beta chains recognize cytomegalovirus antigens. The validation cohort had no HLA typing available for a later analysis, so co-occurrence within that cohort was assessed over all 120 or so repertoires. Across donors, most TCR sequences were observed very rarely, whereas some public TCRs were present in many individuals. Cytomegalovirus status was reported to be diagnosed by the classifier with high specificity and sensitivity in both the original and validation cohorts. In the study, some 160 TCR beta chains were listed as associated with cytomegalovirus.

Receptor amplification or capture employed the immunoSEQ multiplex PCR assay. The original methods were these. A statistical classification framework was built to diagnose cytomegalovirus status from the catalog of TCR beta chain sequences. The immuneACCESS repertoire file appears here via TCRdb, limited to in-frame rearrangements. These files lack a portion of the clones; in checked studies, under half of the deficit traces to unresolved V genes, and the cause of the others is not known. The DNA gave D and trimming, while V, J and clone size come from that table. Present in this sample are 220,000 or so clones, just over 90% of which were seen just once. 1% to 1.2% of the sample goes to the ten largest clones. The donors were included in the validation cohort of 90 to 150 subjects, a group kept apart from the roughly 700-subject first cohort.

Sequenced sample: PBMCs. The chain joins TRBV5-6 to TRBJ2-1; the D gene is perhaps TRBD1, on 5 matching bases. This TCR came from a young woman in good health and CMV-seronegative. The DNA sequence is TGTGCCAGCAGAGAAGGGGTGTACAATGAGCAGTTCTTC. Translated, it reads CASREGVYNEQFF.